This T cell receptor (beta chain) was identified during a study of blood T cell repertoires in COVID-19. Study in general: Samples taken during acute and convalescent COVID-19 were collected in the United States, Italy and Spain. T cells, B-cell-depleted T cells, or PBMCs provided the cDNA or gDNA that served as material.

TCRdb's table, derived via immunoSEQ multiplex PCR, lists solely in-frame clones and lacks some. The table has around 470,000 clones, roughly nine tenths seen once. V was trimmed by 11 bases and J by 7 bases, leaving 18 bases between them. CDR1 is SNHLY and CDR2 is FYNNEI in the germline V gene. This CDR3 region has 13 residues. Enrollment of patients from Seattle took place during active infection, with longitudinal follow-up. The receptor comes from a man younger than 35 with COVID-19, enrolled during active disease. What was sequenced was peripheral blood. The V call is TRBV2, the J call TRBJ2-1; unclear D gene. CDR3 sequence reads: CAGSSGLVNEQFF. Here the CDR3 DNA reads TGTGCCGGCTCCTCGGGTCTAGTTAATGAGCAGTTCTTC.